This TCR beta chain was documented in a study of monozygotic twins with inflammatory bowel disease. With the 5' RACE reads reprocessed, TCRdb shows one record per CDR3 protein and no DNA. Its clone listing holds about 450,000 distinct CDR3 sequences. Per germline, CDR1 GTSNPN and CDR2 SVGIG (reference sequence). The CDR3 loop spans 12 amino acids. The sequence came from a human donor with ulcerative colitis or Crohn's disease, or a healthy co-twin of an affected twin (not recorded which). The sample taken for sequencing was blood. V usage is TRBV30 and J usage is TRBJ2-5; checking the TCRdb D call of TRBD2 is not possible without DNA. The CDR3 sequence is CAWTSDQKTEYF.